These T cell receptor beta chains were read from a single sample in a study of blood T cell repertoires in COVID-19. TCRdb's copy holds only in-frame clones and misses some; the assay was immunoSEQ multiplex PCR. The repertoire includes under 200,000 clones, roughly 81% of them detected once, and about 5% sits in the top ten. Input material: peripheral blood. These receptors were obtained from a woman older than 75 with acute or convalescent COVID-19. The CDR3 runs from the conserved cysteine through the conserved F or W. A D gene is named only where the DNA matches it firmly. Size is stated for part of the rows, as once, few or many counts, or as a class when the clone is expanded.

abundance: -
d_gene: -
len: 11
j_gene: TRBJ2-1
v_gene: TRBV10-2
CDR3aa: CASSVQYEQFF
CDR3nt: TGCGCCAGCAGTGTCCAGTATGAGCAGTTCTTC

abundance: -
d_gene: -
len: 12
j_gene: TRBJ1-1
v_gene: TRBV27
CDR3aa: CASSHPGSEAFF
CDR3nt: TGTGCCAGCAGTCATCCGGGATCTGAAGCTTTCTTT

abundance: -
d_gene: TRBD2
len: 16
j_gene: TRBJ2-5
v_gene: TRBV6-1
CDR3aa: CASSAGTSGIGETQYF
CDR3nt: TGTGCCAGCAGTGCGGGGACTAGCGGGATAGGAGAGACCCAGTACTTC

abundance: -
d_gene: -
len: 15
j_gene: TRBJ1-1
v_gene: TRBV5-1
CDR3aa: CASSSQGSGNTEAFF
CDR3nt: TGCGCCAGCAGCTCACAGGGCTCAGGGAACACTGAAGCTTTCTTT

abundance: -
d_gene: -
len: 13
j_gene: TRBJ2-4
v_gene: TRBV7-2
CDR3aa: CASSPINAGIQYF
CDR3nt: TGTGCCAGCAGCCCGATCAACGCGGGCATTCAGTACTTC

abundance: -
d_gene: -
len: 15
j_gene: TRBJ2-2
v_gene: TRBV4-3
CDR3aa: CASSQLALNTGELFF
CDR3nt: TGCGCCAGCAGCCAACTAGCGCTCAACACCGGGGAGCTGTTTTTT

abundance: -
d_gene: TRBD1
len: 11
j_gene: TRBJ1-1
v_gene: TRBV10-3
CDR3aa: CASTGGGEAFF
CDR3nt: TGTGCCAGCACAGGGGGTGGTGAAGCTTTCTTT

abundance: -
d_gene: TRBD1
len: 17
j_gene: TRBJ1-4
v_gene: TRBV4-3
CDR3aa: CASSRRRLGQGNEKLFF
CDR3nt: TGCGCCAGCAGCCGCCGGAGGCTGGGACAGGGGAATGAAAAACTGTTTTTT

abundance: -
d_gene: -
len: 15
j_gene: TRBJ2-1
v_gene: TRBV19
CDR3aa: CASSITRGNRNEQFF
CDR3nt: TGTGCCAGTAGTATAACTAGGGGGAATCGGAATGAGCAGTTCTTC

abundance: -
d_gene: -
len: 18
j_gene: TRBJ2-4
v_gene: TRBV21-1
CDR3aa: CASSKAMASVIAKNIQYF
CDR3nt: TGTGCCAGCAGCAAAGCAATGGCCTCTGTAATAGCCAAAAACATTCAGTACTTC

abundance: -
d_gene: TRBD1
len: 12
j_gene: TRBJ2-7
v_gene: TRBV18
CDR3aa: CASGTGAYEQYF
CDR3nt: TGTGCCAGCGGAACAGGGGCCTACGAGCAGTACTTC

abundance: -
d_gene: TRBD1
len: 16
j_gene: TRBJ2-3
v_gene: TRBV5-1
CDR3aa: CASSDMGQGMGDTQYF
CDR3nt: TGCGCCAGCAGCGATATGGGACAGGGTATGGGCGATACGCAGTATTTT

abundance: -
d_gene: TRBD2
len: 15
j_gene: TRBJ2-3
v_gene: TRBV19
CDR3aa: CASSVTGTNTDTQYF
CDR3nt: TGTGCCAGTAGTGTAACCGGGACTAACACAGATACGCAGTATTTT

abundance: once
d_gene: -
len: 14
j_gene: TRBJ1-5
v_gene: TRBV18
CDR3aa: CASSLGSFNQPQHF
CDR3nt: TGTGCCAGCTCACTCGGGAGTTTCAATCAGCCCCAGCATTTT

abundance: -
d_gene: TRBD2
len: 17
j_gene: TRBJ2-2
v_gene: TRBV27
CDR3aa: CASSSPSGRIDTGELFF
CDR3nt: TGTGCCAGCAGTTCCCCTAGCGGGAGGATTGACACCGGGGAGCTGTTTTTT

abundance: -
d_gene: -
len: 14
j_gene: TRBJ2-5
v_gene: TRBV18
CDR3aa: CASSPFEGRETQYF
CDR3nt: TGTGCCAGCTCACCCTTCGAGGGGAGGGAGACCCAGTACTTC

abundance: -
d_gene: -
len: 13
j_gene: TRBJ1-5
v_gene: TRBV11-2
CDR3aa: CASSLDLFQPQHF
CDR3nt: TGTGCCAGCAGCTTAGATCTTTTTCAGCCCCAGCATTTT

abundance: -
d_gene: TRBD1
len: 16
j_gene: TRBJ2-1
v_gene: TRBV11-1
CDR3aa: CASTLRQGRSYNEQFF
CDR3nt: TGTGCCAGCACCTTACGACAGGGAAGGTCCTACAATGAGCAGTTCTTC

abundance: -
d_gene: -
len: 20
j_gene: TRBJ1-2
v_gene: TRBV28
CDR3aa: CASTLITPGTLRQREYGYTF
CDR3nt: TGTGCCAGCACCCTAATCACCCCGGGGACACTTCGTCAAAGGGAGTATGGCTACACCTTC

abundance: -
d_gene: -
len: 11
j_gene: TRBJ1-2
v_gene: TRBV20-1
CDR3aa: CSASYNYGYTF
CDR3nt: TGCAGTGCTAGCTATAACTATGGCTACACCTTC

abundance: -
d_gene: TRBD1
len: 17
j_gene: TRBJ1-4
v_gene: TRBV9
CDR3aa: CASSVSQGAVGNEKLFF
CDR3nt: TGTGCCAGCAGCGTGTCCCAGGGGGCGGTCGGTAATGAAAAACTGTTTTTT